This TCR beta chain was captured by sequencing in a study of human CD8 memory T cell subsets. The CDR3 contains 15 residues. Making the TCR beta libraries relied on UMI-labeled 5' RACE. TCRdb re-called the 5' RACE reads, yielding one record per CDR3 amino acid sequence without DNA. In total, the table holds 5,500 to 8,500 distinct CDR3 sequences. The PBMC were taken from buffy coats (from healthy donors). Sequenced material: CD8+ T cells from PBMCs. The origin of this receptor is a human donor in good health. The chain recombines TRBV12-3 or TRBV12-4 with TRBJ2-5; TCRdb selects TRBD1, and the lack of DNA leaves this call unchecked. CDR3 in amino acids: CASSPPDRGGETQYF.